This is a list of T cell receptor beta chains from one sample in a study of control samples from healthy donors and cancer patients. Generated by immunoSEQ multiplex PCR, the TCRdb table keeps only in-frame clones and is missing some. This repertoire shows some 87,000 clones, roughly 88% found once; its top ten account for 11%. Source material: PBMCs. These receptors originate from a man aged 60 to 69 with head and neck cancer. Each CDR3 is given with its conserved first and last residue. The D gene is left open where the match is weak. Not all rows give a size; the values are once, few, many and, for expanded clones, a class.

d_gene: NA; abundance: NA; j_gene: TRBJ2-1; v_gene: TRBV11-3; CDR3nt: TGTGCCAGCAGCTCTACCCTCCGGGACACCGACTACAATGAGCAGTTCTTC; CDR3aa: CASSSTLRDTDYNEQFF
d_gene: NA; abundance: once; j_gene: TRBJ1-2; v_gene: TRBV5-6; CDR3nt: TGTGCCAGCAGCGCCCCAGGTGGGGACTATGGCTACACCTTC; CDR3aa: CASSAPGGDYGYTF
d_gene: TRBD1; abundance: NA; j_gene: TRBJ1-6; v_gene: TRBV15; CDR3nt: TGTGCCACCAATTGGGTCAGGGGGAATTATAATTCACCCCTCCACTTT; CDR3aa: CATNWVRGNYNSPLHF
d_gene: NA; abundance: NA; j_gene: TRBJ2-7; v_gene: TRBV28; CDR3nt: TGTGCCAGCATTGGGGGCTACGAGCAGTACTTC; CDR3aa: CASIGGYEQYF
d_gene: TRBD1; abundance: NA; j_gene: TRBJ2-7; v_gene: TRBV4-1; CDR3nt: TGCGCCAGCAACTTGGGGGGACAGGGGGCCTACGAGCAGTACTTC; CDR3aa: CASNLGGQGAYEQYF
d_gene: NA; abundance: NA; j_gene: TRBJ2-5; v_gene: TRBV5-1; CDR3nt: TGCGCCAGCAGCTCTGGGTCCGGGGAGACCCAGTACTTC; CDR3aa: CASSSGSGETQYF
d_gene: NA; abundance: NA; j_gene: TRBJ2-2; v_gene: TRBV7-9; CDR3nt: TGTGCCAGCAGCTTAATGGGGAGCGGCGGGGAGCTGTTTTTT; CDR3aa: CASSLMGSGGELFF
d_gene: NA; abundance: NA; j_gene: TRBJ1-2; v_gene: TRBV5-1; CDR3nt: TGCGCCAGCAGCTTACAGGGTGATTATGGCTACACCTTC; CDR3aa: CASSLQGDYGYTF
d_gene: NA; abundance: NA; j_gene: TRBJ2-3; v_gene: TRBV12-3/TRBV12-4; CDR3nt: TGTGCCTGTTCGGGAGCTGGCGCAGATACGCAGTATTTT; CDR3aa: CACSGAGADTQYF
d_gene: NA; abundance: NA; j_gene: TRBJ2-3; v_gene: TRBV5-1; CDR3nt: TGCGCCAGCAGCTTGGCGACAGGTTTTAGCACAGATACGCAGTATTTT; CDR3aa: CASSLATGFSTDTQYF
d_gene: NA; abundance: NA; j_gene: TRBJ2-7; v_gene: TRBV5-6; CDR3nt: TGTGCCAGCAGCTTGGGACAGGTCTACGAGCAGTACTTC; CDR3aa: CASSLGQVYEQYF
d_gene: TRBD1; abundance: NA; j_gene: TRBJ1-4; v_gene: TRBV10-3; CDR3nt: TGTGCCATCAGCCGACAGGGCGGATGGAATGAAAAACTGTTTTTT; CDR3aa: CAISRQGGWNEKLFF
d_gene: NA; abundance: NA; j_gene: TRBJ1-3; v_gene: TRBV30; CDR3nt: TGTGCCTGGAGTCTGGATTCAGACTCTGGAAACACCATATATTTT; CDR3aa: CAWSLDSDSGNTIYF
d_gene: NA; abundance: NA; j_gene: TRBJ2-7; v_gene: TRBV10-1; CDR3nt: TGCGCCAGCAGCGCCGGACCGCTCTCCTACGAGCAGTACTTC; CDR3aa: CASSAGPLSYEQYF
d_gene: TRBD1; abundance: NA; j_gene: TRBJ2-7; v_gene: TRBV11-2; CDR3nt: TGTGCCAGCAGGCCCGGGACAGGAATCGAGCAGTACTTC; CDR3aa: CASRPGTGIEQYF
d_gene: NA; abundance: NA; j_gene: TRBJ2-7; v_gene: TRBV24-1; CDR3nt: TGTGCCACCCATTCGGGGGAAGGCTCCTACGAGCAGTACTTC; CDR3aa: CATHSGEGSYEQYF
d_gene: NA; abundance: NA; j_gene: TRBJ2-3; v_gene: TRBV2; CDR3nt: TGTGCCAGCAGGGCTCTGGGTGCGCAGTATTTT; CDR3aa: CASRALGAQYF
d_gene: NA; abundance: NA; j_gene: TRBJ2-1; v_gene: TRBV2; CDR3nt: TGTGCCAGCACGGGTCCGGGACGGTACCAGAATGAGCAGTTCTTC; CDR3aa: CASTGPGRYQNEQFF
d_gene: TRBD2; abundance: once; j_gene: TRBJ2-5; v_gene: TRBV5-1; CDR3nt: TGCGCCACCCGGACTAGCGGGGACTCCAGGGAGACCCAGTACTTC; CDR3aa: CATRTSGDSRETQYF
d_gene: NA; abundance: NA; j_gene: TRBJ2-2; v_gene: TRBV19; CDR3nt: TGTGCCAGTAGAATTTTAGGACCGGGACGGGGGTCGGCCGGGGAGCTGTTTTTT; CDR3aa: CASRILGPGRGSAGELFF
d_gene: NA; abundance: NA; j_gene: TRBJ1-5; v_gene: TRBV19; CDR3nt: TGTGCCAGTAGCGGGGGGAGGGGGAGTAATCAGCCCCAGCATTTT; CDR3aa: CASSGGRGSNQPQHF
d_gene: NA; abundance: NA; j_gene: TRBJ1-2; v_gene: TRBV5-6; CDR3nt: TGTGCCAGCAGCTTGGGGCTCAGCCACTATGGCTACACCTTC; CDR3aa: CASSLGLSHYGYTF
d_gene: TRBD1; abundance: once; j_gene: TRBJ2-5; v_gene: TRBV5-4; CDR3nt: TGTGCCAGCAGCTTGGGACAGGGAGAGACCCAGTACTTC; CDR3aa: CASSLGQGETQYF
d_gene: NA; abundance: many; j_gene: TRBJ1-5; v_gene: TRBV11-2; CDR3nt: TGTGCCAGCAGCCGTGGCGAGCTTTACAATCAGCCCCAGCATTTT; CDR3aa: CASSRGELYNQPQHF
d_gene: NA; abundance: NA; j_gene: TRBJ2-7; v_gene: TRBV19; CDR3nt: TGTGCCAGTAGTATGTCGGGGGTCCACCCCTACGAGCAGTACTTC; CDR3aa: CASSMSGVHPYEQYF
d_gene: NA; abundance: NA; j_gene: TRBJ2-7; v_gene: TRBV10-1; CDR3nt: TGCGCCAGCAGTGAGGCCCCTTTTTGTCCCCGGGACGAGCAGTACTTC; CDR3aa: CASSEAPFCPRDEQYF
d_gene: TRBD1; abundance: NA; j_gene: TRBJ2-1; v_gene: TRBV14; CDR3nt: TGTGCCAGCAGCCTCCGGGACAGGGTATCGACGTTCTTATCGGATGAGCAGTTCTTC; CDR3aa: CASSLRDRVSTFLSDEQFF
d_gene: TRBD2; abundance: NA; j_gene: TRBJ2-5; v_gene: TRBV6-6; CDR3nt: TGTGCCAGCAGTCGCCCACTAGCGGCCATGGGGGCGGAGACCCAGTACTTC; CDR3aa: CASSRPLAAMGAETQYF
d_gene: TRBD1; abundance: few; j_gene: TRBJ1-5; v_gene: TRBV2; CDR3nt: TGTGCCAGCCGGGACAGGGAAAATCAGCCCCAGCATTTT; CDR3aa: CASRDRENQPQHF
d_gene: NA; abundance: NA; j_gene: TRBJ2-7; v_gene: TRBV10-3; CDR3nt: TGTGCCATCACCTCTCAGGGAGGCTCCTACGAGCAGTACTTC; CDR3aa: CAITSQGGSYEQYF
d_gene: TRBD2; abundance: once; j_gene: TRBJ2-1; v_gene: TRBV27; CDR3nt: TGTGCCAGCAGCCGGGTATGGGCTAGGGCGACTAGCGGGAGGAGCTCCTACAATGAGCAGTTCTTC; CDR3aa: CASSRVWARATSGRSSYNEQFF
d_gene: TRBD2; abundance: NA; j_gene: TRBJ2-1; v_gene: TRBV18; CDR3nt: TGTGCCAGCTCACCACGCGGACTAGCGACCAATGAGCAGTTCTTC; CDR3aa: CASSPRGLATNEQFF
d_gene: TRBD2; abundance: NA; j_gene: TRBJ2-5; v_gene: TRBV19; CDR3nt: TGTGCCAGTAGTAGGGGACTAACGGAGACCCAGTACTTC; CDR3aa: CASSRGLTETQYF
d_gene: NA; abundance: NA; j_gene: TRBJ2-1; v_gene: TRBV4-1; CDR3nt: TGCGCCAGCAGCCAAGATAATCGGATCCCGGGGTACAATGAGCAGTTCTTC; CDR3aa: CASSQDNRIPGYNEQFF
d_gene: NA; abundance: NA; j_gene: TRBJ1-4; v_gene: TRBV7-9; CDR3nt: TGTGCCAGCAGCTTAGGCAGGGGATTGTCTAATGAAAAACTGTTTTTT; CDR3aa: CASSLGRGLSNEKLFF
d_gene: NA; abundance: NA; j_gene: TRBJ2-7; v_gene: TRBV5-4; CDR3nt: TGTGCCAGCAGCCCGGGACAAGGACCCGAGCAGTACTTC; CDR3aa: CASSPGQGPEQYF
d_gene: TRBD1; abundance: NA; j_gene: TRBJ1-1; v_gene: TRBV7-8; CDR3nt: TGTGCCAGCAGCTTCGCAGGACAGGGGAGAAGGACTGAAGCTTTCTTT; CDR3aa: CASSFAGQGRRTEAFF
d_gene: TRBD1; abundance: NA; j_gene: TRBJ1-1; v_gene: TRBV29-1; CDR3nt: TGCAGCGTACAACTACAGGGGGGCACTGAAGCTTTCTTT; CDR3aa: CSVQLQGGTEAFF
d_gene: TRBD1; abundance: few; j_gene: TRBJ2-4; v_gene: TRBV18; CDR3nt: TGTGCCAGCTCACCGGGACAGGGTGGAAACATTCAGTACTTC; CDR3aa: CASSPGQGGNIQYF
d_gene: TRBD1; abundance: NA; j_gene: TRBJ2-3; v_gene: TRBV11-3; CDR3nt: TGTGCCAGCAGCTCGCGGGACAACAGGGGGGATACGCAGTATTTT; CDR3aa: CASSSRDNRGDTQYF
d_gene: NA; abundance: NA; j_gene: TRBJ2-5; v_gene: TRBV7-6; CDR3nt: TGTGCCAGCAGCTTATCATGGGGGTCTAATCGGGAGACCCAGTACTTC; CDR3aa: CASSLSWGSNRETQYF
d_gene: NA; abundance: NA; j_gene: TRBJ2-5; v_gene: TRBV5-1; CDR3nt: TGCGCCAGCAGCTTGGCCGCGGGGGCAAGGGAGACCCAGTACTTC; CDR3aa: CASSLAAGARETQYF
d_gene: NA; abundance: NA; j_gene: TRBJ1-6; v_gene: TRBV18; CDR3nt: TGTGCCAGCTCACCTGGAGAGGGGAGCTATAATTCACCCCTCCACTTT; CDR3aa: CASSPGEGSYNSPLHF
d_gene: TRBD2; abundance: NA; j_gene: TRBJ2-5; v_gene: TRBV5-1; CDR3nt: TGCGCCAGCACCGGACTAGCGGCTCTCGGGACCCAGTACTTC; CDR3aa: CASTGLAALGTQYF
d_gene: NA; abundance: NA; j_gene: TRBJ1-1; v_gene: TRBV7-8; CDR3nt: TGTGCCAGCAGCTTAATTAGTACCCTACCCCGAACTGAAGCTTTCTTT; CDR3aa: CASSLISTLPRTEAFF
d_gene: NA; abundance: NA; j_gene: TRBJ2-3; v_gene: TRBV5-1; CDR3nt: TGCGCCAGCAGCCCGGACCCGGCTAGAGCCTTAACAGATACGCAGTATTTT; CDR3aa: CASSPDPARALTDTQYF
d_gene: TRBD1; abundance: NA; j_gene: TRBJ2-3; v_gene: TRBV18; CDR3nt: TGTGCCAGCTCACCTTATACAGGGGGCGCAGATACGCAGTATTTT; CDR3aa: CASSPYTGGADTQYF
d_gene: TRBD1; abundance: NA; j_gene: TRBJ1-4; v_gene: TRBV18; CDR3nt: TGTGCCAGCTCTCACACAGGGGCGGCTAATGAAAAACTGTTTTTT; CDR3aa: CASSHTGAANEKLFF
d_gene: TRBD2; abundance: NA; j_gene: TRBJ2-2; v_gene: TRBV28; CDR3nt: TGTGCCAGCGCAACTAGCGGGAACACCGGGGAGCTGTTTTTT; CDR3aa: CASATSGNTGELFF
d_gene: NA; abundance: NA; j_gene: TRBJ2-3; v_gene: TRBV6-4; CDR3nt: TGTGCCAGCAGTGGGGGCAGCAGCATACGGGATACGCAGTATTTT; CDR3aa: CASSGGSSIRDTQYF
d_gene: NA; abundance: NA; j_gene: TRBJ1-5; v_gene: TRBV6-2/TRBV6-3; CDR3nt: TGTGCCAGCAGTTCCAGCCGTCGGGGCAATCAGCCCCAGCATTTT; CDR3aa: CASSSSRRGNQPQHF
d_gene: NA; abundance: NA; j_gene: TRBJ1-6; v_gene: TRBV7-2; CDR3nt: TGTGCCAGCAGCTTAGAAAGGGGCCGCAGCTCCTATAATTCACCCCTCCACTTT; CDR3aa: CASSLERGRSSYNSPLHF
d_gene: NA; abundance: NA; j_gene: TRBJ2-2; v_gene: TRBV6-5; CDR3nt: TGTGCCAGCAGTTGGGAGAACACCGGGGAGCTGTTTTTT; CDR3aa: CASSWENTGELFF
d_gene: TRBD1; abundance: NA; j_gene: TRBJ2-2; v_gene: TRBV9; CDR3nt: TGTGCCAGCAGCGTGCGGGACAGGGGGCACGGCGGGGAGCTGTTTTTT; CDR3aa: CASSVRDRGHGGELFF
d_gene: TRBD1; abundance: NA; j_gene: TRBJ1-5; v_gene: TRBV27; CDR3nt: TGTGCCAGCGGGGACAGGGGGTCTAATCAGCCCCAGCATTTT; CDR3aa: CASGDRGSNQPQHF
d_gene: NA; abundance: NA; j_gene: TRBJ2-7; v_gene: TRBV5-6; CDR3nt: TGTGCCAGCAGCTTGGTTTGGGGAGCTGGCGAGCAGTACTTC; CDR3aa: CASSLVWGAGEQYF
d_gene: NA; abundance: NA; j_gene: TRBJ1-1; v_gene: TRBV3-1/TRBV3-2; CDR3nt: TGTGCCAGCAGCCAAGTCGTCGCCACGGGCACTGAAGCTTTCTTT; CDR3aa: CASSQVVATGTEAFF